Shown below are 26 T cell receptor beta chains from a single sample sequenced in a study of Graves' ophthalmopathy and Graves' hyperthyroidism. RNA served as the template for amplifying TCR beta CDR3 regions. Second-round multiplex PCR came after a first-round RT-PCR that employed HTBI primers. TCRdb used MiXCR to reprocess the multiplex PCR reads, holding one entry per CDR3 protein. The data contain roughly 1.1 million distinct CDR3 sequences, less than 45% of them seen just once; the ten biggest clones take up around 10%. The sequenced material came from peripheral blood or thyroid tissue (not recorded which). The receptors derive from an adult man with Graves' hyperthyroidism.

About this clonotype itself: With a much larger clone just one base away, this may be a read error. The V call is TRBV9, the J call TRBJ2-1; D gene ambiguous. V lost 2 bases and J 12 bases, leaving 12 bases between the germline ends. CDR1 is SGDLS, CDR2 YYNGEE, per germline. The CDR3 is made up of 12 amino acids. The CDR3: CASSVTMGGQFF. For the CDR3, the DNA is TGTGCCAGCAGCGTTACTATGGGTGGGCAGTTCTTC.

This clonotype was observed a few times. The gene calls are TRBV4-3 and TRBJ2-5; 7 bases are shared with TRBD1. Trimming removed 2 bases from V and 4 bases from J; junction bases left unmatched: 1. Germline V gene lookup returns CDR1 LGHNA and CDR2 YSLEER. The CDR3 totals 13 residues. The CDR3 region has the DNA TGCGCCAGCAGCCAACGGACAGGAGAGACCCAGTACTTC. It codes for CASSQRTGETQYF.

This clonotype was seen at least ten times. This chain links TRBV20-1 with TRBJ2-2, with 7 bases aligning to TRBD2. Trimming at V came to 0 bases and at J to 6 bases, leaving 7 bases not matched to a gene. The CDR3 contains 15 residues. From germline, CDR1 is DFQATT and CDR2 SNEGSKA (reference sequence). CDR3: CSARDYALASGELFF. The CDR3 bases are TGCAGTGCTAGAGATTATGCACTAGCGTCCGGGGAGCTGTTTTTT.

The V call is TRBV29-1, the J call TRBJ1-5; no reliable D call. The ends were cut back, 8 bases at V and 3 bases at J, with 11 bases in the middle. Germline CDR1 and CDR2: SQVTM and ANQGSEA. The CDR3 runs 12 residues. DNA for the CDR3: TGCAGCTTAGTTCGGGACAATCAGCCCCAGCATTTT. This translates into CSLVRDNQPQHF.

This chain connects TRBV7-3 to TRBJ1-3; D ambiguous. Between the trimmed V and J ends, which lost 5 bases and 0 bases, there was a span of 5 bases. Per germline, CDR1 SGHTA and CDR2 FQGTGA. This CDR3 region has 13 residues. This chain's CDR3 is CASSHGSGNTIYF. CDR3 DNA: TGTGCCAGCAGCCATGGCTCTGGAAACACCATATATTTT.

The chain couples TRBV7-8 to TRBJ1-6; D is perhaps TRBD1 (6 bases). Germline CDR1 reads SGHVS; CDR2 reads FQNEAQ. V gave up 6 bases and J gave up 0 bases, with 15 bases separating them. This CDR3 spans 17 amino acids. In DNA, the CDR3 is TGTGCCAGCAGTGAAGGGGACACGAGCTCCTATAATTCACCCCTCCACTTT. The encoded protein is CASSEGDTSSYNSPLHF.

Of note for this clonotype: A much bigger clone sits one base away, suggesting this may be a read error. The rearrangement uses TRBV7-9 and TRBJ1-6; 7 bases match TRBD1. Germline CDR1 SEHNR, CDR2 FQNEAQ (reference sequence). This CDR3 has 12 residues. The CDR3 sequence is CAGSRDRDRLHF. The CDR3 DNA is TGTGCCGGCAGTCGAGACAGGGATCGCCTCCACTTT.

The chain links TRBV2 to TRBJ2-5, with a possible D match to TRBD1 (7 bases). V was pared by 4 bases and J by 5 bases, with 17 bases between. The V gene's germline CDR1 is SNHLY and CDR2 FYNNEI. The CDR3 is 15 residues long. The CDR3 sequence is CASSGVQGGGETQYF. DNA of the CDR3: TGTGCCAGCAGTGGTGTTCAGGGGGGTGGGGAGACCCAGTACTTC.

This clonotype occurred many times. This chain links TRBV9 with TRBJ2-5, with TRBD1 matching 7 bases. Germline trimming cut 3 bases from V and 4 bases from J; bases unmatched to any gene: 12. Germline V gene lookup returns CDR1 SGDLS and CDR2 YYNGEE. There are 16 residues in the CDR3. CDR3: CASSGIDRASVETQYF. The CDR3 coding sequence is TGTGCCAGCAGCGGGATTGACAGGGCCTCAGTAGAGACCCAGTACTTC.

This clonotype was seen a few times. The rearrangement links TRBV4-2 to TRBJ1-1, with D possibly matching TRBD1 (5 bases). V dropped 0 bases and J dropped 1 base, with 18 bases sitting between them. Germline-derived CDR1 and CDR2 are LGHNA and YNFKEQ. The length of the CDR3 is 18 residues. Written as DNA, the CDR3 is TGTGCCAGCAGCCAAGATTCCGGGGCCGGTTTTGGGAACACTGAAGCTTTCTTT. Protein: CASSQDSGAGFGNTEAFF.

V gene TRBV20-1 combines with J gene TRBJ2-7; TRBD1 matches 8 bases. Per germline, CDR1 DFQATT and CDR2 SNEGSKA (reference sequence). Trimming cost V 6 bases and J 4 bases; bases outside gene matches: 14. This CDR3 comprises 15 residues. The CDR3, as DNA: TGCAGTGCCAGCAGCTGGACAGGGTCTCTTTACGAGCAGTACTTC. Translation gives CSASSWTGSLYEQYF.

Many counts were recorded for this clonotype. The chain carries TRBV10-3 and TRBJ2-7; 7 bases are a match to TRBD1. V dropped 5 bases and J dropped 5; count of bases not matched to a gene: 3. This CDR3 is 12 amino acids long. Germline assignment: CDR1 ENHRY and CDR2 SYGVKD. DNA for the CDR3: TGTGCCATCAGTTTGGGACAGAACGAGCAGTACTTC. This translates into CAISLGQNEQYF.

The V call is TRBV9, the J call TRBJ2-7; tentative D call: TRBD2 (5 bases). The CDR3 loop spans 14 amino acids. The V end was cut by 2 bases, the J end by 3 bases, with 12 bases between. The germline V gene encodes CDR1 SGDLS and CDR2 YYNGEE. Written as DNA, the CDR3 is TGTGCCAGCAGCGTCAGCGGACCCAACTACGAGCAGTACTTC. The encoded protein is CASSVSGPNYEQYF.

This clonotype was seen a few times. This chain uses TRBV11-2 with TRBJ1-3; D remains ambiguous. The germline gives CDR1 SGHAT, CDR2 FQNNGV. Trimming cost V 5 bases and J 3 bases, with 17 bases left between them. The CDR3 totals 16 residues. CDR3 in amino acids: CASSPTSPGLGNTIYF. CDR3 coding DNA: TGTGCCAGCAGCCCCACAAGCCCGGGTCTTGGAAACACCATATATTTT.

Concerning this clonotype itself: One end of the junction fails to match germline, which may point to a read error. The DNA of the CDR3 is TGCGCCAGCAGCCCCTGGACAGCGAACACCGGGGAGCTGTTTTTT. This codes for CASSPWTANTGELFF. V is TRBV7-2 and J is TRBJ2-2; tentative D call: TRBD1 (6 bases). This CDR3 contains 15 residues. The germline V gene has CDR1 SGHTA and CDR2 FQGNSA.

V and J are TRBV29-1 and TRBJ1-2; D perhaps matches TRBD1 (5 bases). V lost 4 bases and J lost 4, with 13 bases in between. Germline V gene sequence: CDR1 SQVTM, CDR2 ANQGSEA. This CDR3 is 13 amino acids long. The CDR3 is CSVGTGFPYGYTF. The CDR3 nucleotides are TGCAGCGTTGGCACAGGCTTTCCCTATGGCTACACCTTC.

The DNA of the CDR3 is TGCAGCGTTGCCGCGACAGGGGGTCCGACAACCGTATGCTACACCTTC. It codes for CSVAATGGPTTVCYTF. The chain joins TRBV29-1 to TRBJ1-2; TRBD1 agrees at 9 bases. The CDR3 sequence is 16 residues long. Trimming removed 4 bases from V and 9 bases from J; junction bases left unmatched: 18. Germline CDR1 SQVTM, CDR2 ANQGSEA.

This clonotype has ten or more counts. The V and J genes are TRBV7-3 and TRBJ2-7; 8 bases are a match to TRBD1. The J segment lost 5 bases and the V segment lost 5 bases, leaving 11 bases of the junction unmatched. The CDR3 has 15 amino acids. CDR1 is SGHTA, CDR2 FQGTGA, per germline. The CDR3 coding sequence is TGTGCCAGCAGCCAGACTGGACAGGGTAATCACGAGCAGTACTTC. Encoded protein: CASSQTGQGNHEQYF.

V is TRBV10-2 and J is TRBJ2-7; 13 positions agree with TRBD2. Trimming at V came to 4 bases and at J to 7 bases, leaving 10 bases not matched to a gene. CDR3 size: 16 residues. CDR1 is WSHSY, CDR2 SAAADI, per germline. The CDR3 nucleotides are TGCGCCAGCAGTGCCGGACTAGCGGGGGCAGGGCGGGAGCAGTACTTC. Its translation is CASSAGLAGAGREQYF.

The chain couples TRBV10-3 to TRBJ2-7; 11 bases match TRBD2. CDR1 is ENHRY and CDR2 is SYGVKD in the germline V gene. Trimming cost V 4 bases and J 3 bases; bases outside gene matches: 11. The CDR3 loop spans 17 amino acids. Written as DNA, the CDR3 is TGTGCCATCAGTGCCGTATCTAGCGGGGGGTCAAGCTACGAGCAGTACTTC. It specifies CAISAVSSGGSSYEQYF.

The CDR3 loop reads CASSPLGPYF. The DNA of the CDR3 is TGTGCCAGCAGTCCCCTGGGGCCGTACTTC. J is TRBJ2-7 and V is TRBV6-5, with a weak D call TRBD1 (5 bases). This CDR3 is built from 10 residues. Germline V gene sequence: CDR1 MNHEY, CDR2 SVGAGI. Trimming pared 5 bases from V and 12 bases from J, leaving 11 bases between.

Of note for this clonotype: A much larger clone is a single base away; this may be a read error. The chain employs TRBV24-1 and TRBJ2-5; maybe TRBD1 (5 bases). The CDR3 extends over 16 amino acids. Trimming removed 5 bases at V and 2 bases at J, with 17 bases between. Germline CDR1 reads KGHDR; CDR2 reads SFDVKD. DNA of the CDR3: TGTGCCACCAGTGGAGGAGCAGGACAATGGCAAGAGACCCAGTACTTC. It specifies CATSGGAGQWQETQYF.

This chain connects TRBV12-3 or TRBV12-4 to TRBJ1-2; 7 positions match TRBD1. This CDR3 comprises 13 residues. The V gene end was trimmed by 6 bases and the J gene end by 8 bases; junction bases not matched to a gene: 9. The CDR3 DNA reads as TGTGCCAGCAGCCTAGGGGGCCCGGGGGGCTACACCTTC. It is translated as CASSLGGPGGYTF.

The genes are TRBV29-1 and TRBJ1-2; TRBD1 might be the D (5 bases). CDR1 and CDR2 from the germline V gene are SQVTM and ANQGSEA. V dropped 8 bases and J dropped 0 bases, with 13 bases sitting between them. The CDR3 totals 13 residues. The CDR3 sequence: CSLGKTANYGYTF. The CDR3 nucleotides are TGCAGCTTAGGCAAGACAGCTAACTATGGCTACACCTTC. The complete variable domain, with remaining parts taken from reference TRBV29-1 and TRBJ1-2, reads SAVISQKPSRDICQRGTSLTIQCQVDSQVTMMFWYRQQPGQSLTLIATANQGSEATYESGFVIDKFPISRPNLTFSTLTVSNMSPEDSSIYLCSLGKTANYGYTFGSGTRLTVV.

The sample holds one count of this clonotype. The chain recombines TRBV6-6 with TRBJ2-5, with D possibly TRBD1 on 5 matching bases. In germline, CDR1 is MNHNY, CDR2 SVGAGI (reference sequence). Trimming removed 3 bases at V and 5 bases at J, with 19 bases between. There are 16 residues in the CDR3. This CDR3 is CASSYPWQGEPETQYF. CDR3 coding DNA: TGTGCCAGCAGTTATCCCTGGCAGGGTGAGCCGGAGACCCAGTACTTC.

This clonotype appeared a single time. Because it lacks the conserved phenylalanine or tryptophan at the end, this CDR3 is likely a read error. The chain carries TRBV20-1 and TRBJ1-5; 8 bases match TRBD1. The CDR3 contains 14 residues. The ends lost 1 base at V and 4 bases at J; junction bases unmatched: 3. CDR1 is DFQATT and CDR2 is SNEGSKA in the germline V gene (reference sequence). CDR3 region: CSARGDRQNQPQHG. For the CDR3, the DNA is TGCAGTGCTAGAGGGGACAGGCAAAATCAGCCCCAGCATGGT.